This passage covers 10 T cell receptor beta chains from one sample sequenced in a study of cytomegalovirus exposure and HLA in healthy donors. Amplification used 60 Vbeta primers and 13 Jbeta primers. Repertoires were generated with immunoSEQ multiplex PCR, while TCRdb's copy carries only in-frame clones and drops some. The sample comprises some 150,000 clones, 75% to 85% of which are singletons, and around 5.6% rests with the top ten. The sample taken for sequencing was PBMCs. These receptors were taken from a woman in her 40s in good health and CMV-seropositive.

This clone appeared once. The chain couples TRBV19 to TRBJ2-1; 11 nucleotides agree with TRBD1. The germline gives CDR1 LNHDA, CDR2 SQIVND (reference sequence). There are 15 residues in the CDR3. The V segment lost 5 bases and the J segment 10 bases; nucleotides outside the gene matches: 10. CDR3 in amino acids: CASSLPGQGGKEQFF. DNA of the CDR3: TGTGCCAGTAGTCTCCCGGGACAGGGGGGCAAAGAGCAGTTCTTC.

The genes are TRBV7-2 and TRBJ2-2; 9 bases line up with TRBD1. Germline-derived CDR1 and CDR2 are SGHTA and FQGNSA. The V gene end was trimmed by 1 base and the J gene end by 4 bases; junction bases not matched to a gene: 10. The CDR3 has 18 amino acids. The CDR3, as DNA: TGTGCCAGCAGCTTAGGACGGACAGGGGCGTCGGGCACCGGGGAGCTGTTTTTT. Amino acids: CASSLGRTGASGTGELFF. Together with reference TRBV7-2 and TRBJ2-2, the CDR3 gives the full variable domain: GAGVSQSPSNKVTEKGKDVELRCDPISGHTALYWYRQSLGQGLEFLIYFQGNSAPDKSGLPSDRFSAERTGGSVSTLTIQRTQQEDSAVYLCASSLGRTGASGTGELFFGEGSRLTVL.

On this clone: The sample has other DNA sequences that encode this CDR3 too. The rearrangement uses TRBV19 and TRBJ2-5, with 9 bases matching TRBD2. CDR3 size: 15 residues. V was pared by 5 bases and J by 1 base, with 5 bases of the junction left unmatched. The germline gives CDR1 LNHDA, CDR2 SQIVND (reference sequence). The DNA of the CDR3 is TGTGCCAGTAGTCCGCTAGCGGGAAGCCAAGAGACCCAGTACTTC. This encodes CASSPLAGSQETQYF.

V and J are TRBV28 and TRBJ1-1; 12 bases line up with TRBD1. The germline CDR1 and CDR2 sequences are MDHEN and SYDVKM. The CDR3 consists of 14 residues. The V segment lost 5 bases and the J segment 5 bases; nucleotides outside the gene matches: 3. The CDR3 DNA sequence: TGTGCCAGCAGTGGGGACAGGGGGCTTACTGAAGCTTTCTTT. This sequence encodes CASSGDRGLTEAFF.

The genes are TRBV27 and TRBJ2-1; D perhaps matches TRBD2 (5 bases). V was trimmed by 7 bases and J by 5 bases, leaving 15 bases between them. This CDR3 is 14 amino acids long. Germline values: CDR1 MNHEY, CDR2 SMNVEV (reference sequence). CDR3 protein: CASTRSGFHNEQFF. In DNA form, the CDR3 reads TGTGCCAGCACTAGGAGCGGTTTCCACAATGAGCAGTTCTTC.

Only a few counts were recorded for this clone. CDR3: CASSIATGNTEAFF. DNA of the CDR3: TGTGCCAGTAGTATAGCCACAGGGAACACTGAAGCTTTCTTT. The rearrangement joins TRBV19 to TRBJ1-1; tentative D call: TRBD1 (5 bases). The CDR3 has 14 amino acids. CDR1 and CDR2 (germline): LNHDA, SQIVND (reference sequence). V was cut by 1 base and J by 1 base, with 7 bases left in between.

The chain couples TRBV13 to TRBJ2-7; 8 nucleotides agree with TRBD2. J gave up 5 bases and V 2 bases, and 11 bases lay outside the gene matches. CDR3 size: 16 residues. Germline V CDR1 and CDR2: PRHDT, FYEKMQ (reference sequence). This chain's CDR3 is CASSLFGRALGNEQYF. The DNA of the CDR3 is TGTGCCAGCAGCTTATTCGGGAGGGCCCTCGGCAACGAGCAGTACTTC.

The genes are TRBV2 and TRBJ1-5; D is possibly TRBD1 (5 bases). Germline CDR1 reads SNHLY; CDR2 reads FYNNEI. This CDR3 region has 14 residues. V was shortened by 4 bases and J by 4 bases, with 11 bases between the two germline ends. The CDR3 coding sequence is TGTGCCAGCAGTGCTTTTCAGGGAAATCAGCCCCAGCATTTT. Translating it yields CASSAFQGNQPQHF.

The chain carries TRBV16 and TRBJ2-5, with a possible D match to TRBD2 (6 bases). V lost 4 bases and J lost 3, with 12 bases in between. The CDR3 consists of 14 residues. Germline CDR1 reads KGHSY; CDR2 reads FQNENV. This CDR3 reads CASSPGLHKETQYF. CDR3 sequence (DNA): TGTGCCAGCAGCCCAGGACTACACAAAGAGACCCAGTACTTC.

The rearrangement links TRBV15 to TRBJ1-2; D is unclear. The V end was cut by 0 bases, the J end by 13 bases, with 21 bases between. The CDR3 has 15 residues. The V gene's germline CDR1 is LNHNV and CDR2 YYDKDF (reference sequence). CDR3 in amino acids: CATSRDLNSQEVRTF. The CDR3 DNA sequence: TGTGCCACCAGCAGAGATTTGAACAGCCAGGAGGTCCGCACCTTC.